The 24 T cell receptor beta chains below all came from one sample that was sequenced in a study of blood T cell repertoires in COVID-19. TCRdb's copy holds only in-frame clones and misses some; the assay was immunoSEQ multiplex PCR. In the table there are fewer than 350,000 clones, roughly 85% of which are singletons. The sample taken for sequencing was PBMCs or T cells enriched from blood (not recorded which). The receptor set was obtained from a woman in her forties or fifties who had recovered from COVID-19.

The CDR3 here is CATRAGDRGDEQYF. The CDR3 nucleotides are TGTGCCACCAGGGCCGGGGACAGGGGGGACGAGCAGTACTTC. V usage is TRBV24-1 and J usage is TRBJ2-7; 11 nucleotides line up with TRBD1. The V segment lost 7 bases and the J segment 5 bases; nucleotides outside the gene matches: 6. Germline V CDR1 and CDR2: KGHDR, SFDVKD. The CDR3 sequence is 14 residues long.

This chain joins TRBV5-1 and TRBJ1-6; TRBD1 is a possible D gene (5 bases). The CDR3 contains 15 residues. V shed 1 base and J shed 5 bases, with 10 bases lying between them. In germline, CDR1 is SGHRS, CDR2 YFSETQ. The CDR3 DNA reads as TGCGCCAGCAGCTTGTGGTCAGGGAATAATTCACCCCTCCACTTT. Its translation: CASSLWSGNNSPLHF.

This clone was found once. The V gene is TRBV30, the J gene TRBJ2-7; D is unclear. Trimming took off 3 bases at V and 3 bases at J, with 12 bases between the two ends. Germline assignment: CDR1 GTSNPN and CDR2 SVGIG (reference sequence). CDR3 size: 13 residues. This CDR3 is CAWSSGVLYEQYF. DNA of the CDR3: TGTGCCTGGAGCAGTGGAGTACTCTACGAGCAGTACTTC.

The chain links TRBV18 to TRBJ2-7; 10 nucleotides match TRBD1. This CDR3 has 15 residues. J was trimmed by 2 bases and V by 6 bases; bases with no gene match: 7. CDR1 and CDR2 (germline): KGHSH, LQKENI. CDR3 DNA: TGTGCCAGCTCCAAAACCGGGACAGGGGCCTACGAGCAGTACTTC. Protein product: CASSKTGTGAYEQYF.

V usage is TRBV5-1 and J usage is TRBJ2-5, with 7 bases fitting TRBD2. The trim removed 5 bases at V and 4 bases at J, leaving 14 bases unmatched. CDR1 SGHRS and CDR2 YFSETQ come from the germline V gene. CDR3 size: 16 residues. In nucleotides, the CDR3 is TGCGCCAGCAGTGGGGGGGATCGGTTCCGACCAGAGACCCAGTACTTC. This codes for CASSGGDRFRPETQYF.

The V call is TRBV6-5, the J call TRBJ1-2; possibly TRBD1 for D (6 bases). The CDR3 is made up of 12 amino acids. Trimming cost V 9 bases and J 8 bases, with 16 bases left between them. Germline V gene sequence: CDR1 MNHEY, CDR2 SVGAGI. This CDR3 reads CASMTGIGGYTF. For the CDR3, the DNA is TGTGCCAGTATGACAGGCATCGGAGGCTACACCTTC.

The chain uses TRBV27 and TRBJ2-3, with TRBD2 as a possible D gene (5 bases). Germline V gene sequence: CDR1 MNHEY, CDR2 SMNVEV (reference sequence). The CDR3 contains 13 residues. V was trimmed by 2 bases and J by 3 bases, leaving 6 bases between them. The CDR3, as DNA: TGTGCCAGCAGTTTAAGGAGGACAGATACGCAGTATTTT. Translating it yields CASSLRRTDTQYF.

This sequence joins TRBV28 and TRBJ1-1, with D possibly matching TRBD1 (6 bases). This CDR3 is built from 17 residues. The ends were cut back, 3 bases at V and 6 bases at J, with 23 bases in the middle. The germline V gene has CDR1 MDHEN and CDR2 SYDVKM. The CDR3 sequence: CASSFRGLSGPRSEAFF. For the CDR3, the DNA is TGTGCCAGCAGTTTCAGGGGTCTCTCGGGGCCCCGGTCTGAAGCTTTCTTT. The entire variable domain, with the rest obtained from reference TRBV28 and TRBJ1-1, is as follows: DVKVTQSSRYLVKRTGEKVFLECVQDMDHENMFWYRQDPGLGLRLIYFSYDVKMKEKGDIPEGYSVSREKKERFSLILESASTNQTSMYLCASSFRGLSGPRSEAFFGQGTRLTVV.

The genes are TRBV19 and TRBJ2-7, with 7 bases identical to TRBD1. Germline assignment: CDR1 LNHDA and CDR2 SQIVND (reference sequence). This CDR3 contains 13 residues. Unmatched junction bases numbered 6, after V lost 3 bases and J lost 7 bases. CDR3 bases: TGTGCCAGTAGTATTACCAGGGGGAATGAGCAGTACTTC. Protein product: CASSITRGNEQYF.

This chain links TRBV11-2 with TRBJ2-3, with 9 bases lining up with TRBD2. Germline V gene data show CDR1 as SGHAT and CDR2 as FQNNGV. This CDR3 has 16 residues. Germline trimming cut 5 bases from V and 10 bases from J; bases unmatched to any gene: 16. The DNA of the CDR3 is TGTGCCAGCAGCCAGGGCATAGCGGGGGTCATGGGTGCGCAGTATTTT. Protein product: CASSQGIAGVMGAQYF.

The rearrangement joins TRBV4-3 to TRBJ2-7, with D tentatively TRBD2 (6 bases). V was pared by 0 bases and J by 4 bases, with 13 bases between. Germline V gene lookup returns CDR1 LGHNA and CDR2 YSLEER. There are 15 residues in the CDR3. The CDR3 bases are TGCGCCAGCAGCCAAGAATCGGAGACTAGTTACGAGCAGTACTTC. Translation: CASSQESETSYEQYF.

The table lists this clone with a few counts. The CDR3 spells CASSARLVAGGPGNEQFF. CDR3 DNA: TGTGCCAGCTCAGCCCGGTTGGTAGCGGGAGGGCCTGGGAATGAGCAGTTCTTC. The chain is built from TRBV18 and TRBJ2-1; TRBD2 matches 11 bases. The CDR3 runs to 18 residues. Germline assignment: CDR1 KGHSH and CDR2 LQKENI. V gave up 5 bases and J gave up 7 bases; unmatched junction bases: 16.

This chain links TRBV5-1 with TRBJ1-1, with 9 positions matching TRBD1. V lost 1 base, J lost 1 base, and 8 bases stayed unmatched. CDR1 SGHRS and CDR2 YFSETQ come from the germline V gene. The CDR3 contains 17 residues. The CDR3 coding sequence is TGCGCCAGCAGCTTGCTGAAAACAGGGGGCCCGAACACTGAAGCTTTCTTT. Protein: CASSLLKTGGPNTEAFF. Full variable domain (outside the CDR3, taken from reference TRBV5-1 and TRBJ1-1): KAGVTQTPRYLIKTRGQQVTLSCSPISGHRSVSWYQQTPGQGLQFLFEYFSETQRNKGNFPGRFSGRQFSNSRSEMNVSTLELGDSALYLCASSLLKTGGPNTEAFFGQGTRLTVV.

This chain uses TRBV9 with TRBJ2-7; perhaps TRBD1 as D (6 bases). Germline V gene data show CDR1 as SGDLS and CDR2 as YYNGEE. The CDR3 has 14 residues. V shed 4 bases and J shed 2 bases, with 13 bases lying between them. The CDR3, as DNA: TGTGCCAGCAGCTTACAGGGAGATCCCTACGAGCAGTACTTC. It yields the protein CASSLQGDPYEQYF.

The gene calls are TRBV4-1 and TRBJ2-7, with no clear D. The CDR3 length is 15 residues. V shed 0 bases and J shed 1 base, with 10 bases lying between them. Germline values: CDR1 MGHRA, CDR2 YSYEKL. As DNA, the CDR3 is TGCGCCAGCAGCCAAGAGGAGAGGTTTTCCTACGAGCAGTACTTC. As protein: CASSQEERFSYEQYF.

V gene TRBV7-8 combines with J gene TRBJ2-1; 8 bases match TRBD2. V shed 4 bases, J shed 4 bases, and the junction held 6 bases outside the gene matches. This CDR3 region has 15 residues. Germline loops: CDR1 SGHVS, CDR2 FQNEAQ. The CDR3, as DNA: TGTGCCAGCAGCTACGGCGGGGGGCTTTACAATGAGCAGTTCTTC. Protein: CASSYGGGLYNEQFF.

The rearrangement joins TRBV24-1 to TRBJ2-3; the match to TRBD2 covers 7 bases. Trimming at V came to 7 bases and at J to 2 bases, leaving 8 bases not matched to a gene. The germline V gene encodes CDR1 KGHDR and CDR2 SFDVKD. CDR3 length: 15 amino acids. CDR3 bases: TGTGCCACCAGCAAAGCGGGATATAACACAGATACGCAGTATTTT. It is translated as CATSKAGYNTDTQYF.

The rearrangement links TRBV7-3 to TRBJ2-1; TRBD2 aligns across 11 bases. This CDR3 contains 17 residues. The J segment lost 9 bases and the V segment lost 0 bases, leaving 10 bases of the junction unmatched. Per germline, CDR1 SGHTA and CDR2 FQGTGA. The CDR3 spells CASSLTAVAGGQGEQFF. CDR3 sequence (DNA): TGTGCCAGCAGCTTAACCGCGGTAGCGGGGGGGCAGGGTGAGCAGTTCTTC.

The chain is built from TRBV5-5 and TRBJ1-1; D possibly corresponds to TRBD1 (5 bases). CDR1 and CDR2 from the germline V gene are SGHKS and YYEKEE (reference sequence). V lost 1 base and J 0 bases, leaving 19 bases between the germline ends. This CDR3 is built from 18 residues. CDR3 sequence: CASSLSGQGLRLNTEAFF. The CDR3 coding sequence is TGTGCCAGCAGCTTGTCAGGGCAGGGCCTCCGGTTGAACACTGAAGCTTTCTTT.

This sequence joins TRBV7-2 and TRBJ1-1, with D maybe TRBD1 (5 bases). The CDR3 contains 14 residues. Germline V CDR1 and CDR2: SGHTA, FQGNSA. Trimming stripped 8 bases from V and 1 base from J, with 14 bases between. CDR3 DNA: TGTGCCAGCCTTACCACAAGGGGGAACACTGAAGCTTTCTTT. Translation: CASLTTRGNTEAFF.

This clone was seen more than once but under ten times. The rearrangement uses TRBV19 and TRBJ2-4; TRBD1 matches 8 bases. J gave up 0 bases and V 11 bases, and 24 bases lay outside the gene matches. The V gene's germline CDR1 is LNHDA and CDR2 SQIVND (reference sequence). This CDR3 spans 20 amino acids. The CDR3 protein is CAQRSGTGHPHYLAKNIQYF. As DNA, the CDR3 is TGTGCCCAACGTTCCGGGACAGGACACCCTCACTACCTAGCCAAAAACATTCAGTACTTC.

J is TRBJ1-1 and V is TRBV18, with TRBD1 matching over 8 bases. Germline V gene data show CDR1 as KGHSH and CDR2 as LQKENI. Unmatched junction bases numbered 13, after V lost 4 bases and J lost 0 bases. The CDR3 has 18 amino acids. In DNA form, the CDR3 reads TGTGCCAGCTCACTCTCCCGACAGGGGAGCAGGATGAACACTGAAGCTTTCTTT. Its translation is CASSLSRQGSRMNTEAFF.

V usage is TRBV5-4 and J usage is TRBJ2-4; 7 nucleotides agree with TRBD1. There are 14 residues in the CDR3. After removal of 1 base from V and 9 bases from J, the junction contained 7 bases not matched to a gene. Germline V gene lookup returns CDR1 SGHNT and CDR2 YYREEE (reference sequence). CDR3 nucleotides: TGTGCCAGCAGCTTGTGGGGTGCAGGGGGCATTCAGTACTTC. Translating gives CASSLWGAGGIQYF. The whole variable domain, filled in from reference TRBV5-4 and TRBJ2-4, reads ETGVTQSPTHLIKTRGQQVTLRCSSQSGHNTVSWYQQALGQGPQFIFQYYREEENGRGNFPPRFSGLQFPNYSSELNVNALELDDSALYLCASSLWGAGGIQYFGAGTRLSVL.

Here the CDR3 reads CASSQVFGNTEAFF. As DNA, the CDR3 is TGTGCCAGCAGCCAAGTATTCGGGAACACTGAAGCTTTCTTT. This chain joins TRBV3-1 (or the pseudogene TRBV3-2) and TRBJ1-1; D gene ambiguous. The CDR3 runs 14 residues. Germline assignment: CDR1 LGHDT and CDR2 YNNKEL (reference sequence). V was shortened by 1 base and J by 1 base, with 7 bases between the two germline ends.